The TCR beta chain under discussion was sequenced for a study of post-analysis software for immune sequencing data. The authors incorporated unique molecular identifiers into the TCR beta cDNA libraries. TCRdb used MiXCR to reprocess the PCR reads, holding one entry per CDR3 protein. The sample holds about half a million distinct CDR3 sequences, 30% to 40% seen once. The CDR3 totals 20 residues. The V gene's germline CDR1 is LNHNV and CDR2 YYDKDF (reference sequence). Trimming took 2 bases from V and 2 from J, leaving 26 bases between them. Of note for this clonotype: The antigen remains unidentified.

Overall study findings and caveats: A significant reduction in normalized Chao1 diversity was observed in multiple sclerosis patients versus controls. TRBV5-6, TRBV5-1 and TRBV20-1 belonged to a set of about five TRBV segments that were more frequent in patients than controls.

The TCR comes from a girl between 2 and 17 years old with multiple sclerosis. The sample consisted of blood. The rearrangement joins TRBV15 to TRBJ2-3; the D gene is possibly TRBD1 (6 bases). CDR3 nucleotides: TGTGCCACCAGCAGACCCACCGGTTTCCGGGACACCAGTCCCACAGATACGCAGTATTTT. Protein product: CATSRPTGFRDTSPTDTQYF.